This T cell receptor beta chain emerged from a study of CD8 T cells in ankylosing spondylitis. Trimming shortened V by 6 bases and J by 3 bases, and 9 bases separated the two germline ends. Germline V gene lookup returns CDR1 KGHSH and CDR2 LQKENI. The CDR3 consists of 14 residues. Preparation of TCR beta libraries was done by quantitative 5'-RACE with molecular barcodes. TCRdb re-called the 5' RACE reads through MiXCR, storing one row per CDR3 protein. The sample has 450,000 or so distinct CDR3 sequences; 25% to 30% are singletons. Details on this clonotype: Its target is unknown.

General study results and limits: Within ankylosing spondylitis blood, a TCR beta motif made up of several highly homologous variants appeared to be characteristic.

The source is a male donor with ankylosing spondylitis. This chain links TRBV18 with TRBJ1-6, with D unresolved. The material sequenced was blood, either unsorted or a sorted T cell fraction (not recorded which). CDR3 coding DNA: TGTGCCAGCTCGGCCGACTTCTATAATTCACCCCTCCACTTT. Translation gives CASSADFYNSPLHF.